This TCR beta chain was identified in a study of T cell responses to AZD1222 COVID-19 vaccine. Generated by immunoSEQ multiplex PCR, the TCRdb table keeps only in-frame clones and is missing some. Of about 150,000 clones listed, roughly 90% were seen once; the top ten hold approximately 4.8%. CDR1 and CDR2 (germline): GTSNPN, SVGIG (reference sequence). With 3 bases clipped from V and 7 bases from J, the junction kept 4 bases outside the gene matches. The CDR3 consists of 14 residues. This clone was recorded once. Here the sequenced sample was peripheral blood, taken on day 0 of AZD1222 vaccination. This clonotype was sampled from an adult in good health. The gene calls are TRBV30 and TRBJ1-6; 9 nucleotides match TRBD1. CDR3: CAWRAGQGNSPLHF. Here the CDR3 DNA reads TGTGCCTGGAGAGCGGGACAGGGAAATTCACCCCTCCACTTT.